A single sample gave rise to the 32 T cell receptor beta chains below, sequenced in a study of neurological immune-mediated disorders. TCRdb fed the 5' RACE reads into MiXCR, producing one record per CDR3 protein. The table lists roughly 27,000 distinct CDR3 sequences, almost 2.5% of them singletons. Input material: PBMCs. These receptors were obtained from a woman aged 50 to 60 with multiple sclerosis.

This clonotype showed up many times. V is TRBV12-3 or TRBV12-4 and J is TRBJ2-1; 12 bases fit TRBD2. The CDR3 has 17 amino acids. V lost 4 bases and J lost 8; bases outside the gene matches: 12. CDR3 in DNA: TGTGCCAGCAGTTCTACCCAACTAGCGGGAGGTTCGGATGAGCAGTTCTTC. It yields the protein CASSSTQLAGGSDEQFF.

The CDR3 loop is CAWMGDTEAFF. CDR3 in DNA: TGTGCCTGGATGGGGGACACTGAAGCTTTCTTT. The chain is built from TRBV30 and TRBJ1-1, with D tentatively TRBD1 (5 bases). Trimming removed 4 bases at V and 3 bases at J, with 6 bases between. The V gene's germline CDR1 is GTSNPN and CDR2 SVGIG (reference sequence). This CDR3 is built from 11 residues.

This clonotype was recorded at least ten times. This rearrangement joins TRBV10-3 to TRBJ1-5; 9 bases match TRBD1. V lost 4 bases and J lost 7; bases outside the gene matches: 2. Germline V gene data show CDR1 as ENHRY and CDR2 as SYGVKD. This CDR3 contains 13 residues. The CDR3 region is CAISGQGEQPQHF. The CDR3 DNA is TGTGCCATCAGTGGACAGGGGGAACAGCCCCAGCATTTT.

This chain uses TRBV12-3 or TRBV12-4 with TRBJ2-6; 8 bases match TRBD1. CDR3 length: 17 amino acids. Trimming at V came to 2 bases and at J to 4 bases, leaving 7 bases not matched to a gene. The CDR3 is CASSLSRGRSGANVLTF. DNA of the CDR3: TGTGCCAGCAGTTTATCCAGGGGGCGGTCCGGGGCCAACGTCCTGACTTTC.

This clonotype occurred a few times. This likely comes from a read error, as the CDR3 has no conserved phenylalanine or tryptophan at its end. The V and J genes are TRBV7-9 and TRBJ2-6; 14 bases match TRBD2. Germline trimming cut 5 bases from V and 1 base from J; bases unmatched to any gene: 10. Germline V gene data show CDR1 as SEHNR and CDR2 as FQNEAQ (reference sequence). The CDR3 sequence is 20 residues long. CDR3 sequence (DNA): TGTGCCAGCAGCCACGGACTAGCGGGGGGCCAAATGTCTGGGGCCAACGTCCTGACTATC. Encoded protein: CASSHGLAGGQMSGANVLTI.

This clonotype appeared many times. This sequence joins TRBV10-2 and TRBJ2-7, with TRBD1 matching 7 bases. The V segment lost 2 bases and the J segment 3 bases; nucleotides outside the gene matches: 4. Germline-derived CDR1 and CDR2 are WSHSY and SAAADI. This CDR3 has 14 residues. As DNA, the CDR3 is TGCGCCAGCAGTGAGAGGACAGGAATCTACGAGCAGTACTTC. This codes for CASSERTGIYEQYF.

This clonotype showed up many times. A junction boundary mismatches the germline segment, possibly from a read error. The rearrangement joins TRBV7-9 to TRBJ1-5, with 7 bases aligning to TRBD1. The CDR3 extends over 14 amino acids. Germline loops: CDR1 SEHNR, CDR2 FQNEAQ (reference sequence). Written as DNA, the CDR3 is TGTGCCAGCAGCTTAGCAGGGGGCGGTCAGCCCCAGAATTTT. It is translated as CASSLAGGGQPQNF.

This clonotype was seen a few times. CDR3 region: CASSVVGGNTGELFF. The CDR3 DNA follows: TGTGCCAGCAGCGTAGTTGGGGGGAACACCGGGGAGCTGTTTTTT. The chain employs TRBV9 and TRBJ2-2; D could derive from TRBD1 or TRBD2 (5 bases each). This CDR3 has 15 residues. Germline CDR1 SGDLS, CDR2 YYNGEE. Between the trimmed V and J ends, which lost 0 bases and 1 base, there was a span of 7 bases.

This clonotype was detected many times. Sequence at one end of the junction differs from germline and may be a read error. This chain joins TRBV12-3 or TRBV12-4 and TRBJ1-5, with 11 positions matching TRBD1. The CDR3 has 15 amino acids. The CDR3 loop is CASSLRTGGSQPQNF. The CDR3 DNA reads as TGTGCCAGCAGTTTACGGACAGGGGGCAGTCAGCCCCAGAATTTT.

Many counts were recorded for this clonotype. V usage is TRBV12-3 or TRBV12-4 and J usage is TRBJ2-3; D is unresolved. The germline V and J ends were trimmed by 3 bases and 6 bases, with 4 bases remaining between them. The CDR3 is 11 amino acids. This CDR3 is CASSLLDTQYF. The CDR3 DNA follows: TGTGCCAGCAGTTTGTTGGATACGCAGTATTTT.

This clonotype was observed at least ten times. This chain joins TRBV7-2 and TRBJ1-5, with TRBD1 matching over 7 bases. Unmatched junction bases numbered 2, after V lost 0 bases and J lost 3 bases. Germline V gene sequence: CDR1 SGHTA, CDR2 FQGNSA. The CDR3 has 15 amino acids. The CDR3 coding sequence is TGTGCCAGCAGCTTAGCGACAGGGTCCAATCAGCCCCAGCATTTT. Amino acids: CASSLATGSNQPQHF.

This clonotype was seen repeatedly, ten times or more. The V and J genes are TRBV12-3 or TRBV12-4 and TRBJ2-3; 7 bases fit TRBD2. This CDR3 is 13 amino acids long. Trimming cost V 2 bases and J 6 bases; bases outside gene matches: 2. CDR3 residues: CASSLRAGDTQYF. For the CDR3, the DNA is TGTGCCAGCAGTTTACGAGCGGGGGATACGCAGTATTTT.

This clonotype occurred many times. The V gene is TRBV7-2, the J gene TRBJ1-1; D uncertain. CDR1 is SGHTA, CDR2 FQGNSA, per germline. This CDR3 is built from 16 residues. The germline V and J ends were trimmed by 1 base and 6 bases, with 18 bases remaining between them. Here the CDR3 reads CASSLVAQTVGAEAFF. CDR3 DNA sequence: TGTGCCAGCAGCTTAGTAGCCCAAACGGTAGGAGCTGAAGCTTTCTTT.

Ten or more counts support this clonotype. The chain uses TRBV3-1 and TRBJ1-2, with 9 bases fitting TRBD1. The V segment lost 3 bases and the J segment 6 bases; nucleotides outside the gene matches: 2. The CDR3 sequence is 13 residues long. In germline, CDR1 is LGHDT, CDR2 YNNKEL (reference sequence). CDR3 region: CASSQGQGDGYTF. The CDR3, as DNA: TGTGCCAGCAGCCAGGGACAGGGCGATGGCTACACCTTC.

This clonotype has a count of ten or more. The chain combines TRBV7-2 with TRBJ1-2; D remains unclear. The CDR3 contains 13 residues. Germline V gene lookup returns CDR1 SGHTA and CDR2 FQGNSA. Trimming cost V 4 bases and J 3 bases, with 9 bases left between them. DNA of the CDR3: TGTGCCAGCAGCTCCTCCGGTTACTATGGCTACACCTTC. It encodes CASSSSGYYGYTF. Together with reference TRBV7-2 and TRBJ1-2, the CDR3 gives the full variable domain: GAGVSQSPSNKVTEKGKDVELRCDPISGHTALYWYRQSLGQGLEFLIYFQGNSAPDKSGLPSDRFSAERTGGSVSTLTIQRTQQEDSAVYLCASSSSGYYGYTFGSGTRLTVV.

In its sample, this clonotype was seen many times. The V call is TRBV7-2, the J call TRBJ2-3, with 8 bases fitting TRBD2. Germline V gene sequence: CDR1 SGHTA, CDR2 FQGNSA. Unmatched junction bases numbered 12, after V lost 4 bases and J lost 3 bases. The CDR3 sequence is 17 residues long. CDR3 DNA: TGTGCCAGCAGCTCCACCCGACTAGCGCTGGGGACAGATACGCAGTATTTT. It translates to CASSSTRLALGTDTQYF.

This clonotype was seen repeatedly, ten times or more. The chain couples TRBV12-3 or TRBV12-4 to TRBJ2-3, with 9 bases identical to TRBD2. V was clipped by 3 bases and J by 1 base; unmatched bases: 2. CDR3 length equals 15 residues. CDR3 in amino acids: CASSFSGSGTDTQYF. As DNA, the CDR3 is TGTGCCAGCAGTTTTAGCGGGAGCGGCACAGATACGCAGTATTTT.

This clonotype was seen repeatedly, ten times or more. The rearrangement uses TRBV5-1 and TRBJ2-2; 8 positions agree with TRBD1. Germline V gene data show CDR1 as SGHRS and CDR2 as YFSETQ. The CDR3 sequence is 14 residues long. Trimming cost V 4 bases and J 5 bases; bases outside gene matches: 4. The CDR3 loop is CASSTGQATGELFF. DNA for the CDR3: TGCGCCAGCAGCACGGGACAGGCAACCGGGGAGCTGTTTTTT.

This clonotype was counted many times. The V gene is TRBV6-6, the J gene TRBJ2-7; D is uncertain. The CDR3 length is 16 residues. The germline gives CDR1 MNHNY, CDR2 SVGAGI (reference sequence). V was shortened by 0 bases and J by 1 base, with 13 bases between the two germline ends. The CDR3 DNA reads TGTGCCAGCAGTTACTCGAAGGTTTGGGAATCCTACGAGCAGTACTTC. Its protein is CASSYSKVWESYEQYF.

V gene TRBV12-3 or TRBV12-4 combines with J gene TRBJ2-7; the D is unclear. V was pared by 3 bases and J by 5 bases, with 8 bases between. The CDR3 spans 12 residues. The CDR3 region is CASSLVYNEQYF. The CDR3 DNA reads TGTGCCAGCAGTTTGGTGTACAACGAGCAGTACTTC.

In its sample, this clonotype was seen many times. CDR3 protein: CASSLVTDNGYTF. The CDR3 coding sequence is TGCGCCAGCAGCTTGGTAACGGATAATGGCTACACCTTC. This sequence joins TRBV5-1 and TRBJ1-2; D call uncertain. The germline V and J ends were trimmed by 0 bases and 6 bases, with 9 bases remaining between them. The CDR3 is 13 residues long. Germline assignment: CDR1 SGHRS and CDR2 YFSETQ.

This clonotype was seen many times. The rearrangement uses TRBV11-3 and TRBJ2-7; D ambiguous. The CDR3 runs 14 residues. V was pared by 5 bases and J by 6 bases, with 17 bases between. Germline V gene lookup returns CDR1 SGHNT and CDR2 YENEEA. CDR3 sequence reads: CASSPTGNSVEQYF. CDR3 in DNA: TGTGCCAGCAGCCCGACTGGAAATTCGGTCGAGCAGTACTTC. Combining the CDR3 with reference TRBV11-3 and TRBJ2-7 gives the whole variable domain EAGVVQSPRYKIIEKKQPVAFWCNPISGHNTLYWYLQNLGQGPELLIRYENEEAVDDSQLPKDRFSAERLKGVDSTLKIQPAELGDSAVYLCASSPTGNSVEQYFGPGTRLTVT.

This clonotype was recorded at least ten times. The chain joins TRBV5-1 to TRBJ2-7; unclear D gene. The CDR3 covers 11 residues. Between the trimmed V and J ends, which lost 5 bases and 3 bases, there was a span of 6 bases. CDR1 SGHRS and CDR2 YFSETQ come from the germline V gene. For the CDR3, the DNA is TGCGCCAGCAGGGAGAGCTACGAGCAGTACTTC. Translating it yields CASRESYEQYF.

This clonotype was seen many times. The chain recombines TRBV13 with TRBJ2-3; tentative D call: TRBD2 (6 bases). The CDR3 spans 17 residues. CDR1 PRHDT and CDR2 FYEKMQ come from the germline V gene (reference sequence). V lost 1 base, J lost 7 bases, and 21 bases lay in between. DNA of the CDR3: TGTGCCAGCAGCTTAGACCGCGGGACTCTCGGCGGGAATACGCAGTATTTT. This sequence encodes CASSLDRGTLGGNTQYF.

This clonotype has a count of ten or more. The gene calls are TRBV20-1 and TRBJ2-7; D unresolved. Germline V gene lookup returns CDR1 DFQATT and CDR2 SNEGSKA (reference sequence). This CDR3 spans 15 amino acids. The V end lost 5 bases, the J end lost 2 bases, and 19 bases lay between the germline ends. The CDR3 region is CSAEPASVLTYEQYF. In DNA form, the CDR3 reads TGCAGTGCTGAACCAGCATCCGTCCTAACCTACGAGCAGTACTTC.

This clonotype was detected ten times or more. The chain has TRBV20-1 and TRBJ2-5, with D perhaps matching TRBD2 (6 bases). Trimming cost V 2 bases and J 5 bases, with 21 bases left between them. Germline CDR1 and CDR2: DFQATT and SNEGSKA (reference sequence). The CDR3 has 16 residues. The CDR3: CSARRPGVGSGETQYF. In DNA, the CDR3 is TGCAGTGCTAGACGTCCGGGAGTGGGTTCCGGGGAGACCCAGTACTTC.

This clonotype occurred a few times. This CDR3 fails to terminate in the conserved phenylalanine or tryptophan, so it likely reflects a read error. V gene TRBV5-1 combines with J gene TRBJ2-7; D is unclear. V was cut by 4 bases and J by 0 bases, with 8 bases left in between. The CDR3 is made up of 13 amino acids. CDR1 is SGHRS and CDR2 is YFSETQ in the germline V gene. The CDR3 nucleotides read TGCGCCAGCAGCCCACTCGACTCCTACGAGCAGTACATC. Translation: CASSPLDSYEQYI.

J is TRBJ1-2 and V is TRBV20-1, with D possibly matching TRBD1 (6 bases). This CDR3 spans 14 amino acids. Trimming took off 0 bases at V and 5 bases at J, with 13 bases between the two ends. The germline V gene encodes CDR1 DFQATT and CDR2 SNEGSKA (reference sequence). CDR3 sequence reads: CSARDGQSVYGYTF. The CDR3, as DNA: TGCAGTGCTAGAGACGGACAGTCTGTGTATGGCTACACCTTC.

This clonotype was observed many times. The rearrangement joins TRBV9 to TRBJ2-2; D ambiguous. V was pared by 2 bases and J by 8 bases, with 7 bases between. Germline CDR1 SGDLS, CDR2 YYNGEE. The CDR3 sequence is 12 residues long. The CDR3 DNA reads TGTGCCAGCAGCGTTCGGCGAGGGGAGCTGTTTTTT. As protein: CASSVRRGELFF.

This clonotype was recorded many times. The CDR3 DNA follows: TGCAGTGCTAGAGATCTCGGACCAGATACGCAGTATTTT. Protein product: CSARDLGPDTQYF. The J gene is TRBJ2-3, the V gene TRBV20-1; D ambiguous. CDR3 length equals 13 residues. Trimming removed 0 bases from V and 4 bases from J, with 8 bases in between. Germline V lookup: CDR1 DFQATT, CDR2 SNEGSKA (reference sequence).

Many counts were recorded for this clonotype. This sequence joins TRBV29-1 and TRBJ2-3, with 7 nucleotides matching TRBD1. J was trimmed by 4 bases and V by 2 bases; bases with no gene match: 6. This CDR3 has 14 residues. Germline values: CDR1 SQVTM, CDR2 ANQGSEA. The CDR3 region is CSVERQGGPDTQYF. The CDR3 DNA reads TGCAGCGTTGAAAGACAGGGTGGGCCAGATACGCAGTATTTT.

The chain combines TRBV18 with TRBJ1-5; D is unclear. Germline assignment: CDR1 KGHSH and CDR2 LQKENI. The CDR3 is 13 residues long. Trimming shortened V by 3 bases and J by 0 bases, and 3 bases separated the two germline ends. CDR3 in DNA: TGTGCCAGCTCACCGGATAGCAATCAGCCCCAGCATTTT. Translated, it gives CASSPDSNQPQHF.